This T cell receptor beta chain was identified in a study of cytotoxic CD8 clonotypes in ibrutinib-treated CLL. Using immunoSEQ multiplex PCR, the repertoire was profiled, and TCRdb retains in-frame clones only, with some absent. The repertoire consists of 270,000 or so clones, with roughly four fifths occurring once and the leading ten covering around 6%. The V gene lost 1 base and the J gene lost 1 base, with 8 bases spanning the gap. This CDR3 spans 14 amino acids. In germline, CDR1 is SEHNR, CDR2 FQNEAQ (reference sequence). Material: PBMCs, obtained at disease progression, from a patient treated with ibrutinib. The chain has TRBV7-9 and TRBJ2-7; D is unresolved. The TCR sequence derives from a human donor with chronic lymphocytic leukemia. CDR3 nucleotides: TGTGCCAGCAGCTTAGACCGGGCTTCCTACGAGCAGTACTTC. Encoded protein: CASSLDRASYEQYF. Variable domain in full (rest from reference TRBV7-9 and TRBJ2-7): DTGVSQNPRHKITKRGQNVTFRCDPISEHNRLYWYRQTLGQGPEFLTYFQNEAQLEKSRLLSDRFSAERPKGSFSTLEIQRTEQGDSAMYLCASSLDRASYEQYFGPGTRLTVT.